One sample yielded the 29 T cell receptor beta chains listed below, sequenced in a study of blood T cells in healthy people across ages. The authors ran a second PCR of about 6 to 11 cycles using a sample-barcoded 5' primer and a J-beta primer mix. MiXCR, run by TCRdb on the 5' RACE reads, gives a single entry per CDR3 protein. The sample yields hundreds of thousands of distinct CDR3 sequences, approximately 22% seen once. The sequenced material came from blood. The source of these receptors is a man aged 65 to 79 in good health.

This clonotype was seen more than once but under ten times. J is TRBJ2-1 and V is TRBV20-1; no definite D call. Germline CDR1 and CDR2: DFQATT and SNEGSKA (reference sequence). V was cut by 3 bases and J by 3 bases, with 9 bases left in between. This CDR3 contains 13 residues. The DNA for the CDR3 is TGCAGTGCTAGTTCGTCGATCTACAATGAGCAGTTCTTC. The encoded protein is CSASSSIYNEQFF.

This clonotype was detected ten times or more. The rearrangement joins TRBV6-6 to TRBJ1-2; TRBD1 might be the D (5 bases). V was cut by 9 bases and J by 2 bases, with 13 bases left in between. This CDR3 contains 13 residues. Germline V lookup: CDR1 MNHNY, CDR2 SVGAGI (reference sequence). CDR3 in DNA: TGTGCCAGTAGGGACGGAAACAACTATGGCTACACCTTC. Protein sequence: CASRDGNNYGYTF.

There are a few counts of this clonotype. V gene TRBV15 combines with J gene TRBJ1-1, with TRBD1 matching 7 bases. The ends lost 4 bases at V and 5 bases at J; junction bases unmatched: 7. The CDR3 consists of 14 residues. The germline V gene has CDR1 LNHNV and CDR2 YYDKDF (reference sequence). CDR3 amino acids: CATSTTPGGTEAFF. In nucleotides, the CDR3 is TGTGCCACCAGCACCACTCCAGGGGGAACTGAAGCTTTCTTT.

This chain links TRBV20-1 with TRBJ2-1; TRBD2 aligns across 8 bases. The DNA end favors TRBJ2-5, so the J call may be wrong. Germline V gene lookup returns CDR1 DFQATT and CDR2 SNEGSKA (reference sequence). This CDR3 is built from 12 residues. CDR3: CSAERGLETQYF. The CDR3 nucleotides read TGCAGTGCCGAGCGGGGGTTGGAGACCCAGTACTTC.

The chain employs TRBV12-3 or TRBV12-4 and TRBJ1-4, with D tentatively TRBD1 (5 bases). This CDR3 contains 15 residues. V was pared by 1 base and J by 5 bases, with 11 bases between. CDR3: CASSLGGEPNEKLFF. The CDR3 DNA follows: TGTGCCAGCAGTTTAGGAGGGGAGCCCAATGAAAAACTGTTTTTT.

The V and J genes are TRBV2 and TRBJ2-7; D is ambiguous. The CDR3 covers 14 residues. V gave up 9 bases and J gave up 4 bases, with 19 bases separating them. Per germline, CDR1 SNHLY and CDR2 FYNNEI. CDR3 amino acids: CASRLVTLDYEQYF. The CDR3 DNA is TGTGCCAGTCGACTTGTCACCCTCGATTACGAGCAGTACTTC.

This clonotype was observed a handful of times. The germline gene is not matched at one end of the junction; a read error may be the cause. V usage is TRBV7-3 and J usage is TRBJ1-1; TRBD1 is a possible D gene (6 bases). From germline, CDR1 is SGHTA and CDR2 FQGTGA. The CDR3 has 13 amino acids. The DNA of the CDR3 is TGTGCCGGCAGCACGGGACAGAACACTGAAGCTTTCTTT. Protein sequence: CAGSTGQNTEAFF.

As DNA, the CDR3 is TGTGCCAGCAGTTTCACTAGCGGGGCCTACACCGGGGAGCTGTTTTTT. It yields the protein CASSFTSGAYTGELFF. This chain connects TRBV7-2 to TRBJ2-2, with TRBD2 identical over 10 bases. Germline CDR1 and CDR2: SGHTA and FQGNSA. With V trimmed by 6 bases and J by 3 bases, 7 bases remained unmatched. The CDR3 contains 16 residues.

This clonotype has just a few counts. J is TRBJ2-1 and V is TRBV23-1; 8 bases map to TRBD2. TRBV23-1 is reported as an ORF; its role is uncertain. The CDR3 totals 18 residues. V trimming: 3 bases; J trimming: 1 base; junction bases outside the gene matches: 11. CDR3 coding DNA: TGCGCCAGCAGTCATTCCCGATTGGGCGGGGGGTCCTACAATGAGCAGTTCTTC. Translated, it gives CASSHSRLGGGSYNEQFF.

This clonotype occurred a few times. This chain uses TRBV12-3 or TRBV12-4 with TRBJ1-4, with TRBD1 matching over 7 bases. The CDR3 has 17 amino acids. After removal of 5 bases from V and 8 bases from J, the junction contained 17 bases not matched to a gene. In DNA form, the CDR3 reads TGTGCCAGCAGTGAACACACAGGGGCGGGGGAGAGAGAAAAACTGTTTTTT. Encoded protein: CASSEHTGAGEREKLFF.

The chain joins TRBV20-1 to TRBJ1-1; D perhaps matches TRBD1 (5 bases). The germline V and J ends were trimmed by 5 bases and 4 bases, with 14 bases remaining between them. Germline lookup yields CDR1 DFQATT and CDR2 SNEGSKA (reference sequence). The CDR3 consists of 13 residues. For the CDR3, the DNA is TGCAGTGCTCTAGCAGGGAAGGGCACTGAAGCTTTCTTT. As protein: CSALAGKGTEAFF.

This clonotype was seen more than once but under ten times. The CDR3 DNA is TGTGCCAGCAGCTTAAGAGAGGATCTGGGCGAGCAGTACGTC. This codes for CASSLREDLGEQYV. This chain connects TRBV7-2 to TRBJ2-5; D not resolved. The J call may be wrong; the DNA end is better matched by TRBJ2-7. CDR3 length: 14 residues. CDR1 SGHTA and CDR2 FQGNSA come from the germline V gene.

This chain links TRBV10-3 with TRBJ2-5, with TRBD2 as a possible D gene (6 bases). Trimming pared 4 bases from V and 1 base from J, leaving 10 bases between. The CDR3 totals 14 residues. The germline CDR1 and CDR2 sequences are ENHRY and SYGVKD. DNA of the CDR3: TGTGCCATCAGTGTAGGAGGGCCCCAAGAGACCCAGTACTTC. Amino acids: CAISVGGPQETQYF.

This clonotype turned up a few times. V gene TRBV20-1 combines with J gene TRBJ2-3, with TRBD2 identical over 12 bases. The CDR3 runs to 14 residues. CDR1 DFQATT and CDR2 SNEGSKA come from the germline V gene (reference sequence). The junction had 3 bases not matched to a gene; V was cut back by 5 bases and J by 3 bases. CDR3 loop: CSASGTSGTDTQYF. CDR3 DNA sequence: TGCAGTGCTTCCGGGACTAGCGGGACAGATACGCAGTATTTT.

This rearrangement joins TRBV7-9 to TRBJ2-4, with 7 nucleotides matching TRBD1. This CDR3 comprises 15 residues. Trimming removed 6 bases from V and 2 bases from J; junction bases left unmatched: 7. The germline V gene has CDR1 SEHNR and CDR2 FQNEAQ (reference sequence). As DNA, the CDR3 is TGTGCCAGCAGTCGAATACAGGGGACCAAAAACATTCAGTACTTC. It encodes CASSRIQGTKNIQYF.

The V and J genes are TRBV12-3 or TRBV12-4 and TRBJ2-3; a possible D gene is TRBD2 (6 bases). The length of the CDR3 is 17 residues. Trimming pared 6 bases from V and 6 bases from J, leaving 25 bases between. CDR3 nucleotides: TGTGCCAGCAGCCTTGAAGTTACTAGCCGACTTGGCGATACGCAGTATTTT. This translates into CASSLEVTSRLGDTQYF.

V is TRBV5-6 and J is TRBJ2-5; the D is unclear. This CDR3 is 12 amino acids long. V lost 4 bases, J lost 7 bases, and 11 bases lay in between. The germline V gene has CDR1 SGHDT and CDR2 YYEEEE. The CDR3 region is CASSIRPGTQYF. CDR3 DNA: TGTGCCAGCAGCATTCGCCCGGGGACCCAGTACTTC. The full variable domain, rest sourced from reference TRBV5-6 and TRBJ2-5, is DAGVTQSPTHLIKTRGQQVTLRCSPKSGHDTVSWYQQALGQGPQFIFQYYEEEERQRGNFPDRFSGHQFPNYSSELNVNALLLGDSALYLCASSIRPGTQYFGPGTRLLVL.

The chain employs TRBV24-1 and TRBJ2-4; TRBD2 agrees at 7 bases. With 0 bases clipped from V and 2 bases from J, the junction kept 15 bases outside the gene matches. The CDR3 sequence is 20 residues long. Germline assignment: CDR1 KGHDR and CDR2 SFDVKD. The CDR3 loop reads CATSDLQAGSWGGPKNIQYF. CDR3 nucleotides: TGTGCCACCAGTGATTTGCAAGCGGGGTCTTGGGGAGGGCCCAAAAACATTCAGTACTTC.

The chain links TRBV6-2 or TRBV6-3 to TRBJ1-1; 7 bases align to TRBD1. V trimming: 2 bases; J trimming: 0 bases; junction bases outside the gene matches: 9. The CDR3 sequence is 17 residues long. Germline CDR1 is MNHEY and CDR2 is SVGEGT. The CDR3 nucleotides are TGTGCCAGCAGTTACCCCCGGACAGGCTTGATGAACACTGAAGCTTTCTTT. This gives the protein CASSYPRTGLMNTEAFF.

This clonotype has only a few counts. The rearrangement joins TRBV5-1 to TRBJ2-1; TRBD2 matches at 10 bases. From germline, CDR1 is SGHRS and CDR2 YFSETQ. The junction had 11 bases not matched to a gene; V was cut back by 0 bases and J by 5 bases. The CDR3 is 18 residues long. CDR3: CASSLGSRGLAVHNEQFF. CDR3 coding DNA: TGCGCCAGCAGCTTGGGCAGCAGAGGACTAGCGGTACACAATGAGCAGTTCTTC.

This clonotype was seen many times. The chain links TRBV7-2 to TRBJ1-1, with D unclear. This CDR3 is 13 amino acids long. V shed 6 bases and J shed 9 bases, with 17 bases lying between them. Germline values: CDR1 SGHTA, CDR2 FQGNSA. CDR3 sequence reads: CASSSRTELKAFF. As DNA, the CDR3 is TGTGCCAGCAGTTCACGGACTGAGCTAAAAGCTTTCTTT.

This clonotype has just a few counts. The V call is TRBV2, the J call TRBJ1-1, with D possibly TRBD1 on 5 matching bases. V was cut by 2 bases and J by 8 bases, with 15 bases left in between. CDR1 SNHLY and CDR2 FYNNEI come from the germline V gene. CDR3 length: 14 residues. CDR3 residues: CASSELRGLKEAFF. DNA of the CDR3: TGTGCCAGCAGTGAATTACGGGGGTTGAAGGAAGCTTTCTTT. The full variable domain, in which reference TRBV2 and TRBJ1-1 provide the parts outside the CDR3, is EPEVTQTPSHQVTQMGQEVILRCVPISNHLYFYWYRQILGQKVEFLVSFYNNEISEKSEIFDDQFSVERPDGSNFTLKIRSTKLEDSAMYFCASSELRGLKEAFFGQGTRLTVV.

The chain links TRBV9 to TRBJ2-5; 9 nucleotides align to TRBD2. The J call is in doubt because the DNA end fits TRBJ2-1 better. In germline, CDR1 is SGDLS, CDR2 YYNGEE. There are 14 residues in the CDR3. CDR3: CASTRTSENNEQFF. The CDR3 nucleotides read TGTGCCAGTACGAGGACTAGCGAGAACAATGAGCAGTTCTTC.

This rearrangement joins TRBV6-1 to TRBJ1-1, with a possible D match to TRBD1 (6 bases). The CDR3 has 15 residues. V gave up 6 bases and J gave up 3 bases, with 17 bases separating them. Germline V gives CDR1 MNHNS, CDR2 SASEGT. Here the CDR3 reads CASRTESGQHTEAFF. In DNA form, the CDR3 reads TGTGCCAGCAGGACGGAGTCGGGACAACACACTGAAGCTTTCTTT.

The CDR3 spells CASSQALRVFTEAFF. The CDR3 DNA reads TGTGCCAGCAGCCAAGCCCTCAGGGTTTTCACTGAAGCTTTCTTT. The rearrangement links TRBV4-2 to TRBJ1-1; D might be TRBD1 (5 bases). The CDR3 totals 15 residues. Germline loops: CDR1 LGHNA, CDR2 YNFKEQ. Trimming cost V 1 base and J 4 bases, with 13 bases left between them.

In this sample, this clonotype turned up a few times. The chain has TRBV13 and TRBJ2-3; perhaps TRBD1 as D (6 bases). Germline V CDR1 and CDR2: PRHDT, FYEKMQ (reference sequence). V gave up 1 base and J gave up 4 bases, with 12 bases separating them. The CDR3 is 15 residues long. The CDR3 spells CASSLEQGVADTQYF. The CDR3 DNA is TGTGCCAGCAGCTTAGAACAGGGAGTTGCAGATACGCAGTATTTT.

The chain links TRBV12-3 or TRBV12-4 to TRBJ2-5; the D is unclear. This CDR3 is built from 13 residues. V lost 3 bases to trimming and J lost 2 bases, with 7 bases between them. The CDR3 protein is CASSFREQETQYF. The DNA for the CDR3 is TGTGCCAGCAGTTTTAGAGAGCAAGAGACCCAGTACTTC.

This clonotype showed up just a few times. A far larger clone is off by one base, so a read error is likely. The genes are TRBV7-9 and TRBJ2-3, with D uncertain. CDR3 length: 11 amino acids. CDR1 is SEHNR, CDR2 FQNEAQ, per germline (reference sequence). The CDR3 nucleotides are TGTGCCGGCAGCCTCACAGATACGCAGTATTTT. It encodes CAGSLTDTQYF.

This clonotype was seen only a few times. The chain is built from TRBV6-5 and TRBJ2-7; no firm D call. V lost 3 bases and J 5 bases, leaving 8 bases between the germline ends. The CDR3 is made up of 12 amino acids. Germline-derived CDR1 and CDR2 are MNHEY and SVGAGI. The CDR3 region has the DNA TGTGCCAGCAGTTATGGGGTTCACGAGCAGTACTTC. This sequence encodes CASSYGVHEQYF.